The 3 T cell receptor beta chains in this list originate from one sample, sequenced in a study of blood T cells in healthy people across ages. Primers used in a second PCR of about 6 to 11 cycles were a sample-barcoded 5' primer and a J-beta primer mix. TCRdb recomputed calls from the 5' RACE reads with MiXCR, one row per CDR3 protein. In the table there are approximately 1,100,000 distinct CDR3 sequences, less than 50% of which are singletons. The material sequenced was blood. Every receptor here comes from an older woman in good health.

The chain uses TRBV5-5 and TRBJ1-5; D is possibly TRBD1 (5 bases). The ends were cut back, 3 bases at V and 7 bases at J, with 17 bases in the middle. CDR1 is SGHKS, CDR2 YYEKEE, per germline (reference sequence). The CDR3 runs 15 residues. This CDR3 reads CASSSTGTSSQPQHF. The CDR3 DNA reads as TGTGCCAGCAGCTCGACCGGGACTTCTAGCCAGCCCCAGCATTTT. The full variable domain, with the rest looked up from reference TRBV5-5 and TRBJ1-5, is DAGVTQSPTHLIKTRGQQVTLRCSPISGHKSVSWYQQVLGQGPQFIFQYYEKEERGRGNFPDRFSARQFPNYSSELNVNALLLGDSALYLCASSSTGTSSQPQHFGDGTRLSIL.

This clonotype was seen a handful of times. The genes are TRBV11-2 and TRBJ2-6; D remains unclear. V lost 2 bases and J 0 bases, leaving 11 bases between the germline ends. Germline V gene sequence: CDR1 SGHAT, CDR2 FQNNGV. CDR3 length equals 17 residues. CDR3 protein: CASSLSLVSSGANVLTF. The CDR3 DNA sequence: TGTGCCAGCAGCTTAAGCCTGGTCAGCTCTGGGGCCAACGTCCTGACTTTC.

This chain joins TRBV10-3 and TRBJ2-1, with TRBD2 identical over 8 bases. Trimming cost V 4 bases and J 3 bases; bases outside gene matches: 5. This CDR3 contains 15 residues. Germline CDR1 reads ENHRY; CDR2 reads SYGVKD. Here the CDR3 reads CAISGGSGGYNEQFF. The CDR3 nucleotides are TGTGCCATCAGTGGGGGAAGCGGGGGCTACAATGAGCAGTTCTTC.